This TCR beta chain was sequenced during a study of blood T cell repertoires in COVID-19. Study background: Both acute and convalescent COVID-19 samples were obtained from the United States, Italy and Spain.

J gave up 5 bases and V 4 bases, and 2 bases lay outside the gene matches. The CDR3 loop spans 13 amino acids. Per the germline V gene, CDR1 is SGHRS and CDR2 is YFSETQ. The repertoire was sequenced with immunoSEQ multiplex PCR; TCRdb's copy has only in-frame clones and lacks some. The data contain 200,000 to 250,000 clones, more than 70% of them seen just once; the ten biggest clones take up approximately 2.6%. The sample was peripheral blood. The chain employs TRBV5-1 and TRBJ2-2; 7 bases agree with TRBD1. The clonotype was recovered from a woman aged 55-75 years with acute or convalescent COVID-19. The CDR3 protein is CASSPGQTGELFF. In nucleotides, the CDR3 is TGCGCCAGCAGCCCGGGACAGACCGGGGAGCTGTTTTTT.